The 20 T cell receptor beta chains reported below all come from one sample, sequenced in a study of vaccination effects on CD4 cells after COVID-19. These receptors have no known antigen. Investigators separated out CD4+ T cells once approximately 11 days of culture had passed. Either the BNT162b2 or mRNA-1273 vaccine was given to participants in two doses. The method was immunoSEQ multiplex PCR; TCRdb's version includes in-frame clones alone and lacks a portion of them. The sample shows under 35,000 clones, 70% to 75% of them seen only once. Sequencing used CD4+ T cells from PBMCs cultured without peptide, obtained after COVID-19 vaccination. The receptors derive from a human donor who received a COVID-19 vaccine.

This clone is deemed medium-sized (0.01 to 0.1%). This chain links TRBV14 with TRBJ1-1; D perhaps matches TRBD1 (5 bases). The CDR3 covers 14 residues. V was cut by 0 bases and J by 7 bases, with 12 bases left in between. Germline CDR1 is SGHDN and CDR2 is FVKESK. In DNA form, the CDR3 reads TGTGCCAGCAGCCAAGATTGGGGCACCAATGAAGCTTTCTTT. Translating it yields CASSQDWGTNEAFF.

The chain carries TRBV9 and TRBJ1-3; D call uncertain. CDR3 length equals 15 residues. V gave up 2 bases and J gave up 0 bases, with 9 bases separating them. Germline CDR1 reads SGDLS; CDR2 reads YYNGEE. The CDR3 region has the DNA TGTGCCAGCAGCGTGTCACCGTTCTCTGGAAACACCATATATTTT. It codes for CASSVSPFSGNTIYF.

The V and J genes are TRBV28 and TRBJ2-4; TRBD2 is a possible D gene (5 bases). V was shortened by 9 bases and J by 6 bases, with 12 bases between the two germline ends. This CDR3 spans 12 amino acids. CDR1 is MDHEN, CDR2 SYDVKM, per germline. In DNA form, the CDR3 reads TGTGCCAGTCGGAAGGCGGGAAACATTCAGTACTTC. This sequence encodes CASRKAGNIQYF.

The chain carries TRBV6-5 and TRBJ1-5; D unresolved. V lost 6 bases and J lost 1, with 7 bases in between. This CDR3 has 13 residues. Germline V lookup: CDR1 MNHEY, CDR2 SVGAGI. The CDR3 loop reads CASRGGSNQPQHF. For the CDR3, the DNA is TGTGCCAGCAGGGGTGGCAGCAATCAGCCCCAGCATTTT.

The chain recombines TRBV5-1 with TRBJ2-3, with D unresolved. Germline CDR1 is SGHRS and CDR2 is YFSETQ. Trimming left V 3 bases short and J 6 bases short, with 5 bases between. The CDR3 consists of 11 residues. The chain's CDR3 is CASSYKDTQYF. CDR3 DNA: TGCGCCAGCAGCTATAAGGATACGCAGTATTTT.

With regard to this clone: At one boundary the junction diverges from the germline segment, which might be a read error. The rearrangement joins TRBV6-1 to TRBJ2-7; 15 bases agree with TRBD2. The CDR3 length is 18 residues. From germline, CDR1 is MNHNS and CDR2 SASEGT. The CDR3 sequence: CASSEGTSGGRRFGEQYF. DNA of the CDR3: TGTGCCAGCAGCGAAGGGACTAGCGGGGGGCGGCGGTTTGGCGAGCAGTACTTC.

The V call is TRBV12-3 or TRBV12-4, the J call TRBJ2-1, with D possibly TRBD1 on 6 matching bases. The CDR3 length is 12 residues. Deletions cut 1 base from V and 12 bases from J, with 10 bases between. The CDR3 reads CASSLGPQGQFF. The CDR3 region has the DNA TGTGCCAGCAGTTTAGGCCCACAGGGGCAGTTCTTC.

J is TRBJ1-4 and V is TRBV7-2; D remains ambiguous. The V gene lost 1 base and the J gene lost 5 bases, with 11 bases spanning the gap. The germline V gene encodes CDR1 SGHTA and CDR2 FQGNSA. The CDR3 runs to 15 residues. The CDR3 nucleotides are TGTGCCAGCAGCTTAGGTAACAGTAGGAATGAAAAACTGTTTTTT. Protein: CASSLGNSRNEKLFF. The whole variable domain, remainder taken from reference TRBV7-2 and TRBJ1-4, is GAGVSQSPSNKVTEKGKDVELRCDPISGHTALYWYRQSLGQGLEFLIYFQGNSAPDKSGLPSDRFSAERTGGSVSTLTIQRTQQEDSAVYLCASSLGNSRNEKLFFGSGTQLSVL.

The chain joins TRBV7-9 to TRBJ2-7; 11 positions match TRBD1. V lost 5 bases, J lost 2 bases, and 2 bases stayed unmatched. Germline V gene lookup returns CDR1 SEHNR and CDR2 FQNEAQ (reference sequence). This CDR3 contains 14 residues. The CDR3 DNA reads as TGTGCCAGCAGCCCGGGACAGGGGGCCTACGAGCAGTACTTC. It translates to CASSPGQGAYEQYF.

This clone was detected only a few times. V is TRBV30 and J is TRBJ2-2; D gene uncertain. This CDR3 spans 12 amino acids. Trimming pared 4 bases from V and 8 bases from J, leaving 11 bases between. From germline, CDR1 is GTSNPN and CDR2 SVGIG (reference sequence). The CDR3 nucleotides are TGTGCCTGGATTCCAAATGGAGGGGAGCTGTTTTTT. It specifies CAWIPNGGELFF.

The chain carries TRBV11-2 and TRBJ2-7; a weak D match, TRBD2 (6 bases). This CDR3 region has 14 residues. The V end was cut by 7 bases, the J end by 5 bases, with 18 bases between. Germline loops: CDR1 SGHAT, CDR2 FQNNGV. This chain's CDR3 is CASNPGTAGNEQYF. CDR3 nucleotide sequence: TGTGCCAGCAATCCCGGGACTGCAGGAAACGAGCAGTACTTC.

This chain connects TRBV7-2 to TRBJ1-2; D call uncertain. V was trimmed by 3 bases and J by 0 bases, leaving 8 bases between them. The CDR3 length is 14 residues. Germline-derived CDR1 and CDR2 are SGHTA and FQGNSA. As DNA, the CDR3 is TGTGCCAGCAGCTTGTTCGGAGCTAACTATGGCTACACCTTC. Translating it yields CASSLFGANYGYTF.

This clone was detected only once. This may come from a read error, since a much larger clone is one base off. For the CDR3, the DNA is TGTGCCAGCAGGTCTAGCACAGATACGCAGTATTTT. Amino acid sequence: CASRSSTDTQYF. The V and J genes are TRBV28 and TRBJ2-3; D gene ambiguous. The germline CDR1 and CDR2 sequences are MDHEN and SYDVKM. Trimming stripped 6 bases from V and 0 bases from J, with 4 bases between. The CDR3 has 12 amino acids.

CDR3 nucleotides: TGTGCCAGCAGCTTTTTGGATTCACCCCTCCACTTT. This gives the protein CASSFLDSPLHF. J is TRBJ1-6 and V is TRBV5-6; D gene ambiguous. This CDR3 contains 12 residues. Germline V gene lookup returns CDR1 SGHDT and CDR2 YYEEEE. V was cut by 2 bases and J by 8 bases, with 5 bases left in between.

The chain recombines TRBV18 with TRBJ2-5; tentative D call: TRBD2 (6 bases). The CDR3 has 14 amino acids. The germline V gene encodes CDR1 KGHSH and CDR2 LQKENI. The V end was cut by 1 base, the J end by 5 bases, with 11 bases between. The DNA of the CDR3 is TGTGCCAGCTCACCACTCGCGGGGTGGGAGACCCAGTACTTC. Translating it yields CASSPLAGWETQYF. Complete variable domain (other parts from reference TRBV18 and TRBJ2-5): NAGVMQNPRHLVRRRGQEARLRCSPMKGHSHVYWYRQLPEEGLKFMVYLQKENIIDESGMPKERFSAEFPKEGPSILRIQQVVRGDSAAYFCASSPLAGWETQYFGPGTRLLVL.

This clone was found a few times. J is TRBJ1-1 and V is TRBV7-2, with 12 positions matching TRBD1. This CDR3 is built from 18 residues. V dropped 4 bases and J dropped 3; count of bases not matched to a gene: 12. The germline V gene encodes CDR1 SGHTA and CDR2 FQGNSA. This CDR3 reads CASSYRPGTGGAYTEAFF. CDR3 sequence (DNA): TGTGCCAGCAGCTATCGTCCCGGGACAGGGGGCGCCTACACTGAAGCTTTCTTT.

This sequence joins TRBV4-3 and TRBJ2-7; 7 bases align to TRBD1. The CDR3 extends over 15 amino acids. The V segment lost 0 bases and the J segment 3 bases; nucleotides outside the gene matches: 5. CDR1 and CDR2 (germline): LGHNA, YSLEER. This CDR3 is CASSQEGDSIYEQYF. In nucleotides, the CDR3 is TGCGCCAGCAGCCAAGAGGGGGACAGCATCTACGAGCAGTACTTC.

The DNA for the CDR3 is TGTGCCAGCAGCGTAGGGGGTAGCGGGGGGGCAACCGATACGCAGTATTTT. It translates to CASSVGGSGGATDTQYF. This chain links TRBV9 with TRBJ2-3, with 11 bases fitting TRBD2. Losses at the gene ends were 0 bases for V and 6 bases for J; bases not matched to a gene: 9. CDR1 is SGDLS and CDR2 is YYNGEE in the germline V gene. The CDR3 contains 17 residues.

CDR3 sequence (DNA): TGTGCCAGCAGTTCCGGACTAGAAGAGACCCAGTACTTC. Translated: CASSSGLEETQYF. The J gene is TRBJ2-5, the V gene TRBV27, with TRBD2 matching over 7 bases. Germline CDR1 and CDR2: MNHEY and SMNVEV (reference sequence). CDR3 length equals 13 residues. Losses at the gene ends were 4 bases for V and 3 bases for J; bases not matched to a gene: 2.

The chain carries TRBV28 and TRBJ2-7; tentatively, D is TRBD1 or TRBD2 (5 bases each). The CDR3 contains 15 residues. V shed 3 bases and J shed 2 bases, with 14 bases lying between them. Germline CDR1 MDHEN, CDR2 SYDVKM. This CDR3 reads CASSLAGTPAYEQYF. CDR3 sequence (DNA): TGTGCCAGCAGTTTGGCAGGGACCCCGGCCTACGAGCAGTACTTC.